The rows below give T cell receptor beta chains drawn from one sample of a study of patients and donors after allogeneic stem cell transplantation. TCRdb reprocessed the RT-PCR reads via MiXCR and lists one record per CDR3 protein. This sample has about 960,000 distinct CDR3 sequences, with roughly 18% found just once. Input material: blood, either unsorted or a sorted T cell fraction (not recorded which). The receptors were gathered from a human donor who was either an allogeneic HSCT recipient or a stem cell or donor lymphocyte infusion donor (not recorded which). It is not recorded whose cells these are; they may come from a transplant donor. Both conserved end residues are part of each CDR3. D genes are given only for firm matches. The size of a clone is reported for some rows only, either as once, few or many, or as a class for expanded clones.

v_call: TRBV6-5; j_call: TRBJ2-1; clone_size: NA; d_call: TRBD1; cdr3_aa: CASSYRDRPTYNEQFF; cdr3_nt: TGTGCCAGCAGCTACCGGGACAGGCCTACCTACAATGAGCAGTTCTTC
v_call: TRBV9; j_call: TRBJ2-1; clone_size: NA; d_call: TRBD2; cdr3_aa: CASSLTSGRAFNEQFF; cdr3_nt: TGTGCCAGCAGCCTCACCAGCGGGAGGGCCTTTAATGAGCAGTTCTTC
v_call: TRBV4-2; j_call: TRBJ2-2; clone_size: few; d_call: NA; cdr3_aa: CASSQVRRQGSGDLFF; cdr3_nt: TGTGCCAGCAGCCAAGTCCGCCGGCAGGGGAGCGGGGACCTGTTTTTT
v_call: TRBV5-1; j_call: TRBJ1-3; clone_size: few; d_call: NA; cdr3_aa: CASSVQGESGNTIYF; cdr3_nt: TGCGCCAGCAGCGTACAGGGAGAATCTGGAAACACCATATATTTT
v_call: TRBV18; j_call: TRBJ2-4; clone_size: few; d_call: NA; cdr3_aa: CASSPPRVPRGNIQYF; cdr3_nt: TGTGCCAGCTCACCACCTAGGGTCCCAAGAGGGAACATTCAGTACTTC
v_call: TRBV12-3/TRBV12-4; j_call: TRBJ2-4; clone_size: NA; d_call: TRBD1; cdr3_aa: CASSTGQTLAKNIQYF; cdr3_nt: TGTGCCAGCAGCACGGGACAGACGCTAGCCAAAAACATTCAGTACTTC
v_call: TRBV29-1; j_call: TRBJ2-1; clone_size: NA; d_call: TRBD1; cdr3_aa: CSVAQGVGNEQFF; cdr3_nt: TGCAGCGTTGCGCAGGGGGTGGGCAATGAGCAGTTCTTC
v_call: TRBV5-1; j_call: TRBJ2-1; clone_size: few; d_call: NA; cdr3_aa: CASSPRTTAEQFF; cdr3_nt: TGCGCCAGCAGCCCCAGGACTACTGCTGAGCAGTTCTTC
v_call: TRBV7-9; j_call: TRBJ2-1; clone_size: NA; d_call: TRBD1; cdr3_aa: CASSTGTENEQFF; cdr3_nt: TGTGCCAGCAGCACCGGGACAGAAAATGAGCAGTTCTTC
v_call: TRBV7-2; j_call: TRBJ2-7; clone_size: NA; d_call: NA; cdr3_aa: CATSYAPAYEQYF; cdr3_nt: TGTGCCACCAGCTATGCCCCTGCCTACGAGCAGTACTTC
v_call: TRBV5-1; j_call: TRBJ2-3; clone_size: few; d_call: TRBD2; cdr3_aa: CASRPRLAGGEKGDTQYF; cdr3_nt: TGCGCCAGCAGACCTAGACTAGCGGGGGGAGAAAAGGGCGATACGCAGTATTTT
v_call: TRBV7-3; j_call: TRBJ1-1; clone_size: NA; d_call: NA; cdr3_aa: CASSPGGGYTEAFF; cdr3_nt: TGTGCCAGCAGCCCCGGAGGGGGGTACACTGAAGCTTTCTTT
v_call: TRBV6-2/TRBV6-3; j_call: TRBJ2-7; clone_size: NA; d_call: NA; cdr3_aa: CASSFVPSSYEQYF; cdr3_nt: TGTGCCAGCAGTTTCGTCCCAAGCTCCTACGAGCAGTACTTC
v_call: TRBV4-3; j_call: TRBJ1-6; clone_size: few; d_call: NA; cdr3_aa: CASSPVGVLNSPLHF; cdr3_nt: TGCGCCAGCAGCCCGGTCGGTGTTCTCAATTCACCCCTCCACTTT
v_call: TRBV20-1; j_call: TRBJ2-2; clone_size: few; d_call: TRBD2; cdr3_aa: CSARSGLVPTGELFF; cdr3_nt: TGCAGTGCTAGAAGCGGACTAGTGCCAACCGGGGAGCTGTTTTTT
v_call: TRBV4-3; j_call: TRBJ2-7; clone_size: few; d_call: NA; cdr3_aa: CASSQDFWGSDEQYF; cdr3_nt: TGCGCCAGCAGCCAAGATTTTTGGGGAAGCGACGAGCAGTACTTC
v_call: TRBV27; j_call: TRBJ2-3; clone_size: NA; d_call: NA; cdr3_aa: CASSFNADTQYF; cdr3_nt: TGTGCCAGCAGTTTTAATGCGGATACGCAGTATTTT
v_call: TRBV2; j_call: TRBJ1-2; clone_size: NA; d_call: NA; cdr3_aa: CASSRTHILGYTF; cdr3_nt: TGTGCCAGCAGTCGAACCCACATCCTGGGCTACACCTTC
v_call: TRBV12-3/TRBV12-4; j_call: TRBJ2-6; clone_size: few; d_call: NA; cdr3_aa: CASSLIRPSGANVLTF; cdr3_nt: TGTGCCAGCAGTTTGATCAGGCCCTCGGGGGCCAACGTCCTGACTTTC
v_call: TRBV30; j_call: TRBJ2-1; clone_size: NA; d_call: TRBD2; cdr3_aa: CASGLADYNEQFF; cdr3_nt: TGTGCCTCCGGACTAGCGGACTACAATGAGCAGTTCTTC
v_call: TRBV5-1; j_call: TRBJ1-1; clone_size: NA; d_call: NA; cdr3_aa: CASSRQGSEAFF; cdr3_nt: TGCGCCAGCAGCAGGCAAGGGTCTGAAGCTTTCTTT
v_call: TRBV6-1; j_call: TRBJ2-3; clone_size: few; d_call: TRBD2; cdr3_aa: CASRSSGGSTDTQYF; cdr3_nt: TGTGCCAGCAGGAGTAGCGGGGGAAGCACAGATACGCAGTATTTT
v_call: TRBV9; j_call: TRBJ1-1; clone_size: few; d_call: NA; cdr3_aa: CASSVETGGGTEAFF; cdr3_nt: TGTGCCAGCAGCGTAGAGACGGGGGGCGGCACTGAAGCTTTCTTT
v_call: TRBV12-3/TRBV12-4; j_call: TRBJ1-6; clone_size: many; d_call: NA; cdr3_aa: CASSRSGRNSPLHF; cdr3_nt: TGTGCCAGCAGCCGCAGTGGAAGAAATTCACCCCTCCACTTT
v_call: TRBV3-1; j_call: TRBJ2-1; clone_size: NA; d_call: TRBD2; cdr3_aa: CASSQVVRGSSYNEQFF; cdr3_nt: TGTGCCAGCAGCCAAGTTGTGCGGGGGAGCTCCTACAATGAGCAGTTCTTC
v_call: TRBV12-3/TRBV12-4; j_call: TRBJ2-5; clone_size: few; d_call: TRBD2; cdr3_aa: CASGTSESQETQYF; cdr3_nt: TGTGCCAGTGGGACTAGCGAGTCTCAAGAGACCCAGTACTTC
v_call: TRBV7-9; j_call: TRBJ1-2; clone_size: few; d_call: NA; cdr3_aa: CASLRDYGYTF; cdr3_nt: TGTGCCAGCCTCAGGGATTATGGCTACACCTTC
v_call: TRBV29-1; j_call: TRBJ1-4; clone_size: few; d_call: TRBD1; cdr3_aa: CSVGQGAYEKLFF; cdr3_nt: TGCAGCGTTGGACAGGGGGCATATGAAAAACTGTTTTTT
v_call: TRBV30; j_call: TRBJ2-5; clone_size: NA; d_call: NA; cdr3_aa: CAWSSLNQETQYF; cdr3_nt: TGTGCCTGGAGTAGTCTGAATCAAGAGACCCAGTACTTC
v_call: TRBV7-8; j_call: TRBJ1-2; clone_size: few; d_call: NA; cdr3_aa: CASSSGGLPNYGYTF; cdr3_nt: TGTGCCAGCAGCTCCGGAGGGCTGCCTAACTATGGCTACACCTTC
v_call: TRBV18; j_call: TRBJ1-2; clone_size: few; d_call: TRBD1; cdr3_aa: CASSPGQQYGYTF; cdr3_nt: TGTGCCAGCTCACCGGGACAGCAGTATGGCTACACCTTC
v_call: TRBV2; j_call: TRBJ1-6; clone_size: NA; d_call: NA; cdr3_aa: CASSDGISPLHF; cdr3_nt: TGTGCCAGCAGTGATGGAATTTCGCCCCTCCACTTT
v_call: TRBV20-1; j_call: TRBJ1-5; clone_size: NA; d_call: NA; cdr3_aa: CSAIPGGGDQPQHF; cdr3_nt: TGCAGTGCTATCCCCGGGGGAGGGGACCAGCCCCAGCATTTT
v_call: TRBV5-1; j_call: TRBJ2-1; clone_size: few; d_call: TRBD2; cdr3_aa: CASSLDPGLAFNEQFF; cdr3_nt: TGCGCCAGCAGTTTGGACCCGGGACTAGCGTTTAATGAGCAGTTCTTC
v_call: TRBV29-1; j_call: TRBJ1-3; clone_size: few; d_call: NA; cdr3_aa: CSVMAGQSSGNTIYF; cdr3_nt: TGCAGCGTGATGGCGGGACAAAGCTCTGGAAACACCATATATTTT
v_call: TRBV6-1; j_call: TRBJ2-7; clone_size: NA; d_call: TRBD1; cdr3_aa: CASRLTGGPYEQYF; cdr3_nt: TGTGCCAGCAGATTGACAGGGGGTCCCTACGAGCAGTACTTC
v_call: TRBV10-3; j_call: TRBJ1-3; clone_size: few; d_call: NA; cdr3_aa: CATRQAGDTIYF; cdr3_nt: TGTGCCACTAGACAGGCTGGAGACACCATATATTTT
v_call: TRBV6-1; j_call: TRBJ1-5; clone_size: NA; d_call: NA; cdr3_aa: CASVGISSNQPQHF; cdr3_nt: TGTGCCAGCGTAGGGATTTCTAGCAATCAGCCCCAGCATTTT
v_call: TRBV11-1; j_call: TRBJ2-7; clone_size: NA; d_call: TRBD2; cdr3_aa: CASSSLGGRTRSDSYEQYF; cdr3_nt: TGTGCCAGCAGCTCCCTGGGCGGGAGGACACGATCAGACTCCTACGAGCAGTACTTC
v_call: TRBV3-1; j_call: TRBJ2-7; clone_size: few; d_call: TRBD1; cdr3_aa: CASSRAGTGSLEQYF; cdr3_nt: TGTGCCAGCAGCCGTGCCGGGACAGGGTCCCTCGAGCAGTACTTC
v_call: TRBV9; j_call: TRBJ1-6; clone_size: NA; d_call: NA; cdr3_aa: CASSAKLDSGSPLHF; cdr3_nt: TGTGCCAGCAGCGCCAAATTGGACAGCGGCTCACCCCTCCACTTT